A selection of T cell receptor beta chains follows, all from one sample in a study of identical twins. MiXCR, run by TCRdb on the 5' RACE reads, gives a single entry per CDR3 protein. The sample shows a few hundred thousand distinct CDR3 sequences, under 20% of them seen only once. Sequenced sample: naive T cells sorted from blood. These receptors all come from a man aged 50-60 years in good health. The CDR3 runs from the conserved cysteine through the conserved F or W.

CDR3 length: 13
V gene: TRBV20-1
J gene: TRBJ2-1
CDR3 protein: CSALSGARNEQFF

CDR3 length: 15
V gene: TRBV4-2
J gene: TRBJ2-1
CDR3 protein: CASSQPTSASNEQFF

CDR3 length: 14
V gene: TRBV27
J gene: TRBJ2-7
CDR3 protein: CASSLSIQAYEQYF

CDR3 length: 19
V gene: TRBV20-1
J gene: TRBJ2-2
CDR3 protein: CSARDRGKQGAFGTGELFF

CDR3 length: 17
V gene: TRBV18
J gene: TRBJ2-7
CDR3 protein: CASSPGRILAGAYEQYF

CDR3 length: 12
V gene: TRBV28
J gene: TRBJ2-4
CDR3 protein: CASSLYKNIQYF

CDR3 length: 15
V gene: TRBV6-1
J gene: TRBJ2-1
CDR3 protein: CASRTSGGAFNEQFF

CDR3 length: 18
V gene: TRBV11-3
J gene: TRBJ2-2
CDR3 protein: CASRPSDWGTFATGELFF

CDR3 length: 11
V gene: TRBV28
J gene: TRBJ2-3
CDR3 protein: CASSLLTEQYF

CDR3 length: 15
V gene: TRBV27
J gene: TRBJ2-3
CDR3 protein: CASSLETGKGDTQYF

CDR3 length: 17
V gene: TRBV11-2
J gene: TRBJ1-2
CDR3 protein: CASSQLQNRGGDYGYTF

CDR3 length: 14
V gene: TRBV20-1
J gene: TRBJ2-3
CDR3 protein: CSEAVAGGKDTQYF

CDR3 length: 16
V gene: TRBV20-1
J gene: TRBJ2-7
CDR3 protein: CSALEPLAGSSYEQYF

CDR3 length: 20
V gene: TRBV28
J gene: TRBJ2-3
CDR3 protein: CASNFGAGGTSTWYTDTQYF

CDR3 length: 15
V gene: TRBV6-5
J gene: TRBJ2-7
CDR3 protein: CASSHGTGEYYEQYF